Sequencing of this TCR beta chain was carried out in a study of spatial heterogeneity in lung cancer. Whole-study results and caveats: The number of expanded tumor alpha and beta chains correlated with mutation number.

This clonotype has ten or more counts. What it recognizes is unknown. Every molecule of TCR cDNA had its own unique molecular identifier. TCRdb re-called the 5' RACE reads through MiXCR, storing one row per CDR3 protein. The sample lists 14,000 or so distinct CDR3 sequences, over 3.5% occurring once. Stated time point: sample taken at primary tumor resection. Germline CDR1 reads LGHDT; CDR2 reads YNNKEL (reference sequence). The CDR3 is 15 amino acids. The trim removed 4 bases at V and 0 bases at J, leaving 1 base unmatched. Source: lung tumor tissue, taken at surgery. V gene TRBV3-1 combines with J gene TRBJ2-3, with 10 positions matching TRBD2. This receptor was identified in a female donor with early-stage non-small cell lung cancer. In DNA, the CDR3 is TGTGCCAGCAGCCCGACTAGCGGGAGCACAGATACGCAGTATTTT. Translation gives CASSPTSGSTDTQYF.